The TCR beta chain under discussion was sequenced for a study of shared T cell receptors in the human thymus. The CDR3 covers 13 residues. The germline V gene encodes CDR1 LGHNT and CDR2 FRNRAP. Losses at the gene ends were 5 bases for V and 4 bases for J; bases not matched to a gene: 4. Repertoires were generated with immunoSEQ multiplex PCR, while TCRdb's copy carries only in-frame clones and drops some. This sample yields hundreds of thousands of clones, of which approximately 90% are seen a single time; about 0.01% belongs to the top ten. The same data also contributed to another study, on human thymus T cells. That work states: Thymus pieces cut out during corrective heart surgery were the tissue that was used. The authors found apparently biased V and J gene usage in thymic and blood repertoires. Reports from related research described highly overlapping thymic repertoires among unrelated individuals.

The chain recombines TRBV12-5 with TRBJ1-1; 7 bases are a match to TRBD1. This receptor was obtained from a boy under two years old with a congenital heart defect. Input material: thymocytes. CDR3 nucleotides: TGTGCTAGTGGTGACAGGGCCGGCACTGAAGCTTTCTTT. It is translated as CASGDRAGTEAFF.